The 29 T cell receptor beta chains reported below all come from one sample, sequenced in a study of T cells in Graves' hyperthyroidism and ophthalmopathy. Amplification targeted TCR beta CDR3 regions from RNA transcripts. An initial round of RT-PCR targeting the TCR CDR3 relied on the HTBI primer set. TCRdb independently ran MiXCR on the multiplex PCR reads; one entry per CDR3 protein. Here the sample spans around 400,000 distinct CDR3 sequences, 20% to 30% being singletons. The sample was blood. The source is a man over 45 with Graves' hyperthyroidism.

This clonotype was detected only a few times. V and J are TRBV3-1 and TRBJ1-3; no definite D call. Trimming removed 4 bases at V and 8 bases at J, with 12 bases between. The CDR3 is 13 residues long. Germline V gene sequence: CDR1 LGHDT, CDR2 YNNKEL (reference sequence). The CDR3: CASSRQLGDTIYF. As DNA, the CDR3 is TGTGCCAGCAGCCGCCAACTAGGCGACACCATATATTTT.

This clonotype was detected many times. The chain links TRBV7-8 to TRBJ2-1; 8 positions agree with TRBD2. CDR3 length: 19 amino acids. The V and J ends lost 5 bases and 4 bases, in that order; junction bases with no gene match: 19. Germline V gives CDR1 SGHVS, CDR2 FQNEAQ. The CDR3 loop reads CASSHRGGRVFVVYNEQFF. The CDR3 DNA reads TGTGCCAGCAGCCACCGGGGGGGAAGGGTATTTGTGGTGTACAATGAGCAGTTCTTC.

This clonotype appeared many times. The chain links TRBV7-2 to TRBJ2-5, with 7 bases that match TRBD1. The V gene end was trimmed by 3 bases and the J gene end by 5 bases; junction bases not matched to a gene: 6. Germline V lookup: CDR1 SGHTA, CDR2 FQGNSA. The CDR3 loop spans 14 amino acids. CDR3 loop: CASSFNRGSETQYF. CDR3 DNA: TGTGCCAGCAGCTTCAACAGGGGTTCCGAGACCCAGTACTTC.

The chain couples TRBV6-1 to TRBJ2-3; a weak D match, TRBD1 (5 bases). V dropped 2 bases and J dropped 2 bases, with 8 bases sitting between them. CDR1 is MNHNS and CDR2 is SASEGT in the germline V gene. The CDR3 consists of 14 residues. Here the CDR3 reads CASSERQSTDTQYF. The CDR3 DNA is TGTGCCAGCAGTGAAAGACAGTCCACAGATACGCAGTATTTT.

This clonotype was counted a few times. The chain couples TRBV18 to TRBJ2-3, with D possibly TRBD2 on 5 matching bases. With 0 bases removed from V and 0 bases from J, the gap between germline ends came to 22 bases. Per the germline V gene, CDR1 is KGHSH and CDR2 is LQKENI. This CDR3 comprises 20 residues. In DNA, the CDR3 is TGTGCCAGCTCACCACCGTACCGTCTAGCCGAACCCTCTAGCACAGATACGCAGTATTTT. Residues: CASSPPYRLAEPSSTDTQYF.

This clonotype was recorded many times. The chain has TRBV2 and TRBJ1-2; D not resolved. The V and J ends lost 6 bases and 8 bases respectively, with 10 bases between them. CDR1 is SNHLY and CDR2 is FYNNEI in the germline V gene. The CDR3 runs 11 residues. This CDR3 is CASREVGGYTF. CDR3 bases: TGTGCCAGCAGGGAGGTGGGAGGCTACACCTTC.

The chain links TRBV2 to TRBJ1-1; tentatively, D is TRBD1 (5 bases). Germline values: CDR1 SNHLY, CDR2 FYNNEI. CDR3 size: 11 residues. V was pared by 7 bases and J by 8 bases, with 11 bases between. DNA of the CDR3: TGTGCCAGCAAGGTGACAGACGAAGCTTTCTTT. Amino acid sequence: CASKVTDEAFF.

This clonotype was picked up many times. CDR3 sequence (DNA): TGCAGTGCTAGAAACCGGACCACGCAGTATTTT. Its translation: CSARNRTTQYF. V usage is TRBV20-1 and J usage is TRBJ2-3; the D is unclear. This CDR3 comprises 11 residues. CDR1 and CDR2 from the germline V gene are DFQATT and SNEGSKA (reference sequence). Trimming took off 2 bases at V and 9 bases at J, with 9 bases between the two ends.

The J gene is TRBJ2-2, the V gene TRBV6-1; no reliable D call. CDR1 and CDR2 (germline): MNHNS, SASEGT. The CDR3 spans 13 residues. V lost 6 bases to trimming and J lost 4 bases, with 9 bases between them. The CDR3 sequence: CASRGSLTGELFF. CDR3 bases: TGTGCCAGCAGAGGGTCTCTCACCGGGGAGCTGTTTTTT.

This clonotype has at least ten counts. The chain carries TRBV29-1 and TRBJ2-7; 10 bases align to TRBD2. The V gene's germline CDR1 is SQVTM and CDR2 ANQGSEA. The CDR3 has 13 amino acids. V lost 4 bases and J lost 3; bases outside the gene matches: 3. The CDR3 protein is CSVGTSGIYEQYF. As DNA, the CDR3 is TGCAGCGTTGGGACTAGCGGTATCTACGAGCAGTACTTC.

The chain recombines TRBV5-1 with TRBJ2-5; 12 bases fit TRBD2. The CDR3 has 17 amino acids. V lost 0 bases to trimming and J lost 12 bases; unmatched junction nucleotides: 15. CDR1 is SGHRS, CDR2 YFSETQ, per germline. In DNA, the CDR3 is TGCGCCAGCAGCTTGGCCAGCGGACTAGCGGGACGCCCAAGGGAGTACTTC. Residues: CASSLASGLAGRPREYF.

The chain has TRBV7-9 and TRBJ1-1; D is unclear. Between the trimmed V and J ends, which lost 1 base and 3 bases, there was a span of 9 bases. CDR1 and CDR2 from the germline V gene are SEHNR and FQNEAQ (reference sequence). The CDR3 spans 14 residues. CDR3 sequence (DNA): TGTGCCAGCAGCTTAGATGGTGGGCACACTGAAGCTTTCTTT. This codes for CASSLDGGHTEAFF.

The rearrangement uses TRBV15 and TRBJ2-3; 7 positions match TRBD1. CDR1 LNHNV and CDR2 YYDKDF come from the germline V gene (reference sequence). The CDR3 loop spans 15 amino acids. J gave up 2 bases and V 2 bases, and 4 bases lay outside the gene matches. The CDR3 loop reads CATSRSGQATDTQYF. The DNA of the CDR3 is TGTGCCACCAGCAGATCAGGACAGGCCACAGATACGCAGTATTTT.

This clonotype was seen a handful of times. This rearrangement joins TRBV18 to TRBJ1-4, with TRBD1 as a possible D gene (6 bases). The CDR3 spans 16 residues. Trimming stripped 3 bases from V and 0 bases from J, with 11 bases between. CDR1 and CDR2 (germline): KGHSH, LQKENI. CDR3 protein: CASSPRQVATNEKLFF. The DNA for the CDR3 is TGTGCCAGCTCACCCCGACAGGTTGCAACTAATGAAAAACTGTTTTTT.

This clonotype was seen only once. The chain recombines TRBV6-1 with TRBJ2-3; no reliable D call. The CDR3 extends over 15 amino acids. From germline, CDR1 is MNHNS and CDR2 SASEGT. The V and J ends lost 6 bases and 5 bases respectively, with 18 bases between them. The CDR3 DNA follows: TGTGCCAGCAGACAAGACTGGGGTTTCTTAGATACGCAGTATTTT. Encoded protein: CASRQDWGFLDTQYF.

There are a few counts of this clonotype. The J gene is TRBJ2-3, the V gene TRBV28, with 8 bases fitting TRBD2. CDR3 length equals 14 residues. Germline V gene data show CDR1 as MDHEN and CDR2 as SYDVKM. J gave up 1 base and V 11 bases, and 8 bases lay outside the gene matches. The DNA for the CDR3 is TGTGCCTCGGCGGTGACTAGCGGCACAGATACGCAGTATTTT. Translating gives CASAVTSGTDTQYF.

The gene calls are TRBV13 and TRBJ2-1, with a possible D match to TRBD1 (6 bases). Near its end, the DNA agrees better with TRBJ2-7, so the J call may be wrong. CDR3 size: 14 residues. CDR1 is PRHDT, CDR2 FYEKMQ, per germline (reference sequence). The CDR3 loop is CASSSPRTDNEQYF. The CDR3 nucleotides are TGTGCCAGCAGCTCCCCCCGGACAGACAATGAGCAGTACTTC.

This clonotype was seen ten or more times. The CDR3 region is CASSLVAEITQETQYF. The CDR3 DNA sequence: TGTGCCAGCAGTTTAGTGGCCGAGATTACCCAAGAGACCCAGTACTTC. The V and J genes are TRBV27 and TRBJ2-5, with D hard to call. Trimming took off 2 bases at V and 1 base at J, with 14 bases between the two ends. CDR1 is MNHEY and CDR2 is SMNVEV in the germline V gene (reference sequence). This CDR3 has 16 residues.

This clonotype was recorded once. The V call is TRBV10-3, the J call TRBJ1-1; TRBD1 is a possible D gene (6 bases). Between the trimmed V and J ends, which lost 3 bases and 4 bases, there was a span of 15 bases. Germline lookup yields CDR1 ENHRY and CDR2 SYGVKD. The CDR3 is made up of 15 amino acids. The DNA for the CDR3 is TGTGCCATCAGTGATTCGGCAGGGGTGGTCACTGAAGCTTTCTTT. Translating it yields CAISDSAGVVTEAFF.

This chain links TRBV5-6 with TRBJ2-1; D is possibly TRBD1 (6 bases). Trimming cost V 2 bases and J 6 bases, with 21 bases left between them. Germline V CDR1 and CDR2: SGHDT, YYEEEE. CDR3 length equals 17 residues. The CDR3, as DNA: TGTGCCAGCAGCTTACCAGGGACCGGAGCAGGGGCCAATGAGCAGTTCTTC. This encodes CASSLPGTGAGANEQFF.

The CDR3 bases are TGTGCCAGCAGCCTTCTAGGGAGGACCGGGGAGCTGTTTTTT. Translation gives CASSLLGRTGELFF. The J gene is TRBJ2-2, the V gene TRBV3-1, with a weak D call TRBD2 (6 bases). This CDR3 is built from 14 residues. Per germline, CDR1 LGHDT and CDR2 YNNKEL (reference sequence). Trimming removed 4 bases from V and 5 bases from J, with 11 bases in between.

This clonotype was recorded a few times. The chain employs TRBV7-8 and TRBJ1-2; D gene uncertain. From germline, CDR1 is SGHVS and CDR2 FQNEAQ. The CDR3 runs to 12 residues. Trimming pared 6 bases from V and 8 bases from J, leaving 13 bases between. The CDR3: CASSSQFKGYTF. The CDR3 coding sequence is TGTGCCAGCAGTTCCCAGTTTAAAGGCTACACCTTC.

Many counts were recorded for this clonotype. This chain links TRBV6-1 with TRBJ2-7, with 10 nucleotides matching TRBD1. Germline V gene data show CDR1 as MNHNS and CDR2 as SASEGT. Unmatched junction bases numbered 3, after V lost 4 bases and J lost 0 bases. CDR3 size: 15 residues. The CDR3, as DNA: TGTGCCAGCAGTGGCCGGACAGGGGGCTCCTACGAGCAGTACTTC. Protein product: CASSGRTGGSYEQYF.

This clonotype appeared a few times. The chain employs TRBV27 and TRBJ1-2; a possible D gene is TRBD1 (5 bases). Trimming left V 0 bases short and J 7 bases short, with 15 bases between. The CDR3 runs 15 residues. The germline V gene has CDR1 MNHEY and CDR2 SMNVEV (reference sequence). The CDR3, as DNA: TGTGCCAGCAGTTTATCGGGCGAGGGGCTTAGTGGCTACACCTTC. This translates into CASSLSGEGLSGYTF.

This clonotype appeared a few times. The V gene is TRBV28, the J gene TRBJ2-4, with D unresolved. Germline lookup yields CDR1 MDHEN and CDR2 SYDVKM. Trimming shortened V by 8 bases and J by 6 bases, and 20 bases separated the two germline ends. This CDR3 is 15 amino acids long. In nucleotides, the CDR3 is TGTGCCAGCTCCCTAGGTTTTCAGGCTAGAAACATTCAGTACTTC. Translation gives CASSLGFQARNIQYF.

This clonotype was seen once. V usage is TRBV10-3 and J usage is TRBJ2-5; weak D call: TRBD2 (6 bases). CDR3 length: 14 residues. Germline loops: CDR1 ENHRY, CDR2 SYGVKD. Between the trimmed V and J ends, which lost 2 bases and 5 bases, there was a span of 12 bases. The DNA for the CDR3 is TGTGCCATCAGTGAGCGGGAGCGTGAGGAGACCCAGTACTTC. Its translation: CAISEREREETQYF.

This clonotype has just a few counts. The CDR3 reads CSVEESNPQSYNEQFF. In DNA form, the CDR3 reads TGCAGCGTTGAAGAGTCTAACCCCCAGTCCTACAATGAGCAGTTCTTC. The rearrangement joins TRBV29-1 to TRBJ2-1; D gene unclear. CDR1 SQVTM and CDR2 ANQGSEA come from the germline V gene. Trimming pared 0 bases from V and 1 base from J, leaving 13 bases between. This CDR3 region has 16 residues.

The CDR3 loop is CASSHDSYEQYF. CDR3 bases: TGTGCCAGCAGCCACGACTCCTACGAGCAGTACTTC. The chain recombines TRBV14 with TRBJ2-7; D is uncertain. The V gene lost 3 bases and the J gene lost 0 bases, with 3 bases spanning the gap. CDR1 is SGHDN, CDR2 FVKESK, per germline. The CDR3 runs to 12 residues. Full variable domain (outside the CDR3, taken from reference TRBV14 and TRBJ2-7): EAGVTQFPSHSVIEKGQTVTLRCDPISGHDNLYWYRRVMGKEIKFLLHFVKESKQDESGMPNNRFLAERTGGTYSTLKVQPAELEDSGVYFCASSHDSYEQYFGPGTRLTVT.

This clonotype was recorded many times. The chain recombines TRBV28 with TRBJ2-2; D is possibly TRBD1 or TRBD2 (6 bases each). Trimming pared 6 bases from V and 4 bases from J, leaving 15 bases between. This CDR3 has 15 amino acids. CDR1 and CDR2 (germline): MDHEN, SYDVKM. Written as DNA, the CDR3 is TGTGCCAGCAGATCGCACAGGGAGGCCACCGGGGAGCTGTTTTTT. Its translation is CASRSHREATGELFF.